Presented here are 18 T cell receptor beta chains from one specimen sequenced in a study of post-analysis software for immune sequencing data. Carried by the TCR beta cDNA libraries were unique molecular identifiers. MiXCR was run by TCRdb on the PCR reads, yielding one entry per CDR3 protein. The repertoire holds about 460,000 distinct CDR3 sequences, with around 40% as singletons. General study points: Among five TRBV segments more frequent in patients than controls were TRBV5-6, TRBV5-1 and TRBV20-1.

These receptors have no identified antigens. The specimen was blood. These receptors were collected from a girl between 10 and 17 years old with multiple sclerosis.

The V and J genes are TRBV6-6 and TRBJ1-1, with a possible D match to TRBD1 (5 bases). The CDR3 extends over 13 amino acids. Trimming left V 6 bases short and J 4 bases short, with 12 bases between. Looked up from germline, CDR1 is MNHNY and CDR2 is SVGAGI (reference sequence). Here the CDR3 reads CASSKGRGTEAFF. The CDR3 DNA reads TGTGCCAGCAGCAAGGGTAGGGGCACTGAAGCTTTCTTT.

This clonotype was counted between two and nine times. The rearrangement joins TRBV5-1 to TRBJ1-6; D not resolved. Germline V gives CDR1 SGHRS, CDR2 YFSETQ. The V end lost 1 base, the J end lost 8 bases, and 10 bases lay between the germline ends. This CDR3 region has 14 residues. For the CDR3, the DNA is TGCGCCAGCAGCTTGACGGGAGGCTATTCACCCCTCCACTTT. Translating it yields CASSLTGGYSPLHF.

This clonotype was observed a few times. The chain joins TRBV28 to TRBJ2-2, with 7 bases aligning to TRBD1. The junction had 5 bases not matched to a gene; V was cut back by 6 bases and J by 1 base. Germline assignment: CDR1 MDHEN and CDR2 SYDVKM. CDR3 length equals 15 residues. The CDR3 DNA is TGTGCCAGCAGCTTGACAGGGATGAACACCGGGGAGCTGTTTTTT. Translated, it gives CASSLTGMNTGELFF.

This chain connects TRBV29-1 to TRBJ2-1; 11 nucleotides agree with TRBD2. Losses at the gene ends were 5 bases for V and 0 bases for J; bases not matched to a gene: 6. In germline, CDR1 is SQVTM, CDR2 ANQGSEA. This CDR3 comprises 16 residues. The CDR3 loop reads CSVSGTSGSSYNEQFF. Here the CDR3 DNA reads TGCAGCGTTAGTGGGACTAGCGGAAGCTCCTACAATGAGCAGTTCTTC.

The chain uses TRBV12-3 or TRBV12-4 and TRBJ1-5; D is unclear. CDR3 length: 12 residues. The V end was cut by 1 base, the J end by 6 bases, with 4 bases between. The CDR3 is CASSLEPQPQHF. The CDR3 DNA is TGTGCCAGCAGTTTAGAACCTCAGCCCCAGCATTTT.

V usage is TRBV2 and J usage is TRBJ1-4; the match to TRBD1 covers 10 bases. V lost 9 bases to trimming and J lost 8 bases; unmatched junction nucleotides: 6. Germline V gene lookup returns CDR1 SNHLY and CDR2 FYNNEI. The CDR3 has 13 amino acids. The CDR3 here is CASTTGGLEKLFF. CDR3 bases: TGTGCCAGTACGACAGGGGGCCTAGAAAAACTGTTTTTT.

The V and J genes are TRBV9 and TRBJ2-3, with TRBD2 matching 8 bases. Germline V gene lookup returns CDR1 SGDLS and CDR2 YYNGEE. The ends lost 0 bases at V and 0 bases at J; junction bases unmatched: 3. The CDR3 is 16 amino acids. The DNA for the CDR3 is TGTGCCAGCAGCGTAGGGGTAGCGGGAAGCACAGATACGCAGTATTTT. This gives the protein CASSVGVAGSTDTQYF.

This clonotype has only a few counts. A much larger clone differs from this one at a single base, so this may be a read error. The V call is TRBV14, the J call TRBJ2-1; D unresolved. The end of the DNA fits TRBJ2-7 better, so the J call may be wrong. Germline values: CDR1 SGHDN, CDR2 FVKESK. The CDR3 contains 13 residues. CDR3 coding DNA: TGTGCCAGCAGCCAAGACAACTACAATGAGCAGTACTTC. It is translated as CASSQDNYNEQYF.

The chain links TRBV29-1 to TRBJ2-7; 10 bases are a match to TRBD2. The CDR3 has 16 residues. The trim removed 0 bases at V and 3 bases at J, leaving 8 bases unmatched. The V gene's germline CDR1 is SQVTM and CDR2 ANQGSEA. In nucleotides, the CDR3 is TGCAGCGTTGAAGAAGCAGGGACTAGCGAGAACTACGAGCAGTACTTC. This sequence encodes CSVEEAGTSENYEQYF.

This clonotype was counted a few times. J is TRBJ2-7 and V is TRBV20-1; 7 nucleotides match TRBD2. The CDR3 runs 14 residues. The germline CDR1 and CDR2 sequences are DFQATT and SNEGSKA (reference sequence). Trimming cost V 0 bases and J 4 bases; bases outside gene matches: 6. The CDR3 protein is CSARDPSGLYEQYF. The CDR3 nucleotides read TGCAGTGCTAGAGATCCTAGCGGACTTTACGAGCAGTACTTC.

Only a few counts were recorded for this clonotype. The V call is TRBV15, the J call TRBJ2-3; 14 bases fit TRBD2. Trimming cost V 3 bases and J 6 bases; bases outside gene matches: 8. Germline loops: CDR1 LNHNV, CDR2 YYDKDF (reference sequence). CDR3 length: 17 residues. The CDR3 sequence is CATSSGLAGGTWDTQYF. The CDR3 nucleotides are TGTGCCACCAGCAGCGGACTAGCGGGAGGAACATGGGATACGCAGTATTTT.

This clonotype came up a few times. V is TRBV10-3 and J is TRBJ2-3, with 9 positions matching TRBD2. Unmatched junction bases numbered 2, after V lost 3 bases and J lost 1 base. This CDR3 is 15 amino acids long. CDR1 is ENHRY, CDR2 SYGVKD, per germline. The CDR3 here is CAISDGGRGTDTQYF. CDR3 nucleotides: TGTGCCATCAGTGACGGCGGGAGGGGCACAGATACGCAGTATTTT.

J is TRBJ2-1 and V is TRBV20-1; 11 bases are a match to TRBD1. The CDR3 length is 15 residues. Germline V gives CDR1 DFQATT, CDR2 SNEGSKA (reference sequence). Trimming took 6 bases from V and 0 from J; bases not matched to a gene: 4. As DNA, the CDR3 is TGCAGTGCCACCGGGACAGGGGGCTCCTACAATGAGCAGTTCTTC. This translates into CSATGTGGSYNEQFF.

This clonotype was observed a single time. The J gene is TRBJ2-1, the V gene TRBV27, with 16 positions matching TRBD2. V gave up 5 bases and J gave up 6 bases; unmatched junction bases: 10. The germline gives CDR1 MNHEY, CDR2 SMNVEV (reference sequence). The CDR3 has 18 residues. CDR3 bases: TGTGCCAGCAGTCCACCCGGGACTAGCGGGAGGGTGGTCAATGAGCAGTTCTTC. This gives the protein CASSPPGTSGRVVNEQFF.

The genes are TRBV9 and TRBJ1-5, with D unclear. V was clipped by 0 bases and J by 0 bases, with 7 bases between them. Per germline, CDR1 SGDLS and CDR2 YYNGEE. This CDR3 has 15 residues. The CDR3 loop is CASSVGPHSNQPQHF. CDR3 nucleotide sequence: TGTGCCAGCAGCGTAGGTCCTCATAGCAATCAGCCCCAGCATTTT.

The chain couples TRBV10-3 to TRBJ1-6, with D unclear. Germline lookup yields CDR1 ENHRY and CDR2 SYGVKD. This CDR3 is built from 14 residues. Trimming took off 3 bases at V and 7 bases at J, with 10 bases between the two ends. The CDR3 region is CAISDGVDNSPLHF. The CDR3 DNA is TGTGCCATCAGTGATGGGGTAGACAATTCACCCCTCCACTTT.

The V gene is TRBV29-1, the J gene TRBJ1-2; a weak D match, TRBD1 (5 bases). V dropped 8 bases and J dropped 3 bases, with 10 bases sitting between them. Germline values: CDR1 SQVTM, CDR2 ANQGSEA. CDR3 size: 11 residues. This CDR3 is CSLGGDYGYTF. The CDR3 region has the DNA TGCAGCTTAGGAGGGGACTATGGCTACACCTTC.

This chain uses TRBV29-1 with TRBJ2-7, with D tentatively TRBD1 (5 bases). V shed 4 bases and J shed 3 bases, with 10 bases lying between them. This CDR3 contains 12 residues. Germline CDR1 SQVTM, CDR2 ANQGSEA. The chain's CDR3 is CSVATDSYEQYF. The CDR3 DNA reads as TGCAGCGTTGCAACTGACAGCTACGAGCAGTACTTC.